Below, one TCR beta chain is given with its context. V was cut by 0 bases and J by 3 bases, with 10 bases left in between. This CDR3 has 15 residues. Looked up from germline, CDR1 is LGHNA and CDR2 is YNFKEQ. Study processing details: Amplified reference gene primers provided the basis for estimating nucleated cell counts. TCRdb's copy holds only in-frame clones and misses some; the assay was immunoSEQ multiplex PCR. D and trimming were read from the DNA, whereas the V and J calls and clone size are those reported in that table. Seen here are approximately 200,000 clones, around 85% observed once, and the top ten hold around 19%. The data were obtained in a study of blood T cell repertoires in COVID-19.

The sample taken for sequencing was PBMCs or T cells enriched from blood (not recorded which). The chain recombines TRBV4-2 with TRBJ2-3, with a possible D match to TRBD1 (6 bases). This clonotype was sampled from a man aged 35 to 55 who had recovered from COVID-19. This CDR3 is CASSQDIQGTDTQYF. DNA of the CDR3: TGTGCCAGCAGCCAAGATATACAGGGTACAGATACGCAGTATTTT.